The clone carrying this T cell receptor (beta chain) was seen ten or more times. The data were taken from a study of blood T cells in healthy people across ages. Primed by a sample-barcoded 5' primer and a J-beta primer mix, a second PCR proceeded for roughly 6 to 12 cycles. One entry per CDR3 protein results from TCRdb running MiXCR on the 5' RACE reads. The profile covers some 900,000 distinct CDR3 sequences, with 25% to 30% appearing a single time and 15% to 20% taken by the ten largest. There are 17 residues in the CDR3. This clonotype was obtained from a woman of 80 years or more in good health. The sequenced sample was blood. The V gene is TRBV21-1, the J gene TRBJ2-6; the table's D gene call, TRBD1, was not cross checked with the DNA. TRBV21-1 is marked as a pseudogene. The CDR3 protein is CANPSGTPNSGANVLTF. Here the CDR3 DNA reads TGTGCCAACCCCTCCGGGACGCCCAACTCTGGGGCCAACGTCCTGACTTTC.